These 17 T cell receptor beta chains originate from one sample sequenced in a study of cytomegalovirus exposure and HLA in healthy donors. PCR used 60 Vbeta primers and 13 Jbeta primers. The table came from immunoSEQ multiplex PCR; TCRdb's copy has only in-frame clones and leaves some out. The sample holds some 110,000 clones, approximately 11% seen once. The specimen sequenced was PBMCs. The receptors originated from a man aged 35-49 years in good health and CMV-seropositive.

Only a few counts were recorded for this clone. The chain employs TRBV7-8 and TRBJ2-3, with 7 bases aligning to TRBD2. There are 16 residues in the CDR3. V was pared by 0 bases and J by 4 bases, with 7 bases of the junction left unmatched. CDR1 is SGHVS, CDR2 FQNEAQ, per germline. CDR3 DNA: TGTGCCAGCAGCTTAGCGCCCAGCGGGGTATCAGATACGCAGTATTTT. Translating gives CASSLAPSGVSDTQYF.

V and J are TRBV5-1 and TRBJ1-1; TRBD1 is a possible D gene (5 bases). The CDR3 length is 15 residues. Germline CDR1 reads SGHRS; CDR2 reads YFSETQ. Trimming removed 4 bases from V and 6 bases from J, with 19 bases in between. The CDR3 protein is CASSPKAGVDAEAFF. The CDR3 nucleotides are TGCGCCAGCAGCCCGAAGGCGGGGGTGGACGCTGAAGCTTTCTTT.

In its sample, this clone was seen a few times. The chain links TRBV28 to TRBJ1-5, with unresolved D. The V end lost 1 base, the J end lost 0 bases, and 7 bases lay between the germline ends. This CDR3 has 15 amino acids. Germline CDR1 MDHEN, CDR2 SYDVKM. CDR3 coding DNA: TGTGCCAGCAGTTTATTTCCGTTTAGCAATCAGCCCCAGCATTTT. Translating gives CASSLFPFSNQPQHF.

CDR3 region: CASSFGAGPYEQYF. The CDR3 bases are TGCGCCAGCAGCTTCGGGGCGGGACCCTACGAGCAGTACTTC. The gene calls are TRBV4-1 and TRBJ2-7; TRBD2 is a possible D gene (6 bases). Trimming took 5 bases from V and 2 from J, leaving 13 bases between them. The CDR3 loop spans 14 amino acids. The V gene's germline CDR1 is MGHRA and CDR2 YSYEKL.

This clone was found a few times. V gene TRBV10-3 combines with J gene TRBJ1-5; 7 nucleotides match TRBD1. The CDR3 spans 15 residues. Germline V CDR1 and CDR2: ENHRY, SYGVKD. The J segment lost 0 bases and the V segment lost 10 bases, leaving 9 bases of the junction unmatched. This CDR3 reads CATQGTDNSNQPQHF. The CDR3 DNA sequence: TGTGCCACGCAAGGGACAGACAATAGCAATCAGCCCCAGCATTTT.

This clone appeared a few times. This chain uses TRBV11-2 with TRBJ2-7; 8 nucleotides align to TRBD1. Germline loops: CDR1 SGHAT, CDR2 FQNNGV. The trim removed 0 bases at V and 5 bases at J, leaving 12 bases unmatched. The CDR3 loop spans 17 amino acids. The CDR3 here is CASSLDKLRDRQNEQYF. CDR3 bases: TGTGCCAGCAGCTTAGATAAGTTGCGGGACAGGCAGAACGAGCAGTACTTC.

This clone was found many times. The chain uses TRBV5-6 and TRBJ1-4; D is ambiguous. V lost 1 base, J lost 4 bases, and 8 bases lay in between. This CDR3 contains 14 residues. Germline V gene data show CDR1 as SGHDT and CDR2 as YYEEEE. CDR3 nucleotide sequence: TGTGCCAGCAGCTTGCTTCGGAGTAATGAAAAACTGTTTTTT. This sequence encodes CASSLLRSNEKLFF.

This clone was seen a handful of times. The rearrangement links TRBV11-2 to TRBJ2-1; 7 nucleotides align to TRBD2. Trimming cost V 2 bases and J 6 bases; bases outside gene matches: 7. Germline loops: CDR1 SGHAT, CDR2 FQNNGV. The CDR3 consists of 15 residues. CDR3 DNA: TGTGCCAGCAGCTTAAGACTAGCTATAAGCAATGAGCAGTTCTTC. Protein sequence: CASSLRLAISNEQFF. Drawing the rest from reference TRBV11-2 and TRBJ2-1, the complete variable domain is EAGVAQSPRYKIIEKRQSVAFWCNPISGHATLYWYQQILGQGPKLLIQFQNNGVVDDSQLPKDRFSAERLKGVDSTLKIQPAKLEDSAVYLCASSLRLAISNEQFFGPGTRLTVL.

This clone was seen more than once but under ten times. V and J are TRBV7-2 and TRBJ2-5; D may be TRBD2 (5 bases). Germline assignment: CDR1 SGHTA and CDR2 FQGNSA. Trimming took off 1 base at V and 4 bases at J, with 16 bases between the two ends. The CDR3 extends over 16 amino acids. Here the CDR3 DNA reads TGTGCCAGCAGCTTAGTTGGTGGGAGTATAAGAGAGACCCAGTACTTC. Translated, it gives CASSLVGGSIRETQYF.

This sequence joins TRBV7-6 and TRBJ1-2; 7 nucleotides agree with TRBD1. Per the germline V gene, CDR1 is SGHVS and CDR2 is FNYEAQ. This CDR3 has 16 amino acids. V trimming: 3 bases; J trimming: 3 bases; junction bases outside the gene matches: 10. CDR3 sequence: CASSLGADRVDYGYTF. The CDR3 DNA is TGTGCCAGCAGCTTGGGGGCCGACAGGGTGGACTATGGCTACACCTTC.

DNA for the CDR3: TGTGCCTGGAGTGTGGACAGATCTGGAAACACCATATATTTT. Translated: CAWSVDRSGNTIYF. The rearrangement links TRBV30 to TRBJ1-3, with D possibly matching TRBD1 (6 bases). Looked up from germline, CDR1 is GTSNPN and CDR2 is SVGIG (reference sequence). V shed 0 bases and J shed 1 base, with 7 bases lying between them. The CDR3 is 14 amino acids.

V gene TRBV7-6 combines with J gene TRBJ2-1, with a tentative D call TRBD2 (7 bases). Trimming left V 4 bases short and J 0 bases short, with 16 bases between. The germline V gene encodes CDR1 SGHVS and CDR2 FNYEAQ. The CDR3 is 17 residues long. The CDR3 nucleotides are TGTGCCAGCAGCTCCGCGCGGGGGCCCTCCTCCTACAATGAGCAGTTCTTC. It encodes CASSSARGPSSYNEQFF.

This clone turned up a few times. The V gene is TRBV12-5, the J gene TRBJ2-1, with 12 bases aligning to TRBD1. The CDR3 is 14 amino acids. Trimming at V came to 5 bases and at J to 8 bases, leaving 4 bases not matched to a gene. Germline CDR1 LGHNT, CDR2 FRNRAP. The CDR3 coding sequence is TGTGCTAGTGGTCCGGGACAGGGGGCTCATGAGCAGTTCTTC. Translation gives CASGPGQGAHEQFF.

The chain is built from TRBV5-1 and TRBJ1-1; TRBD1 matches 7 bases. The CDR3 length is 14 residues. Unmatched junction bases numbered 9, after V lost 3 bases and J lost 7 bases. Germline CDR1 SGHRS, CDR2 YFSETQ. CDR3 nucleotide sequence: TGCGCCAGCAGCTCACTCCGGGACAGCCTTGAAGCTTTCTTT. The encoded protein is CASSSLRDSLEAFF.

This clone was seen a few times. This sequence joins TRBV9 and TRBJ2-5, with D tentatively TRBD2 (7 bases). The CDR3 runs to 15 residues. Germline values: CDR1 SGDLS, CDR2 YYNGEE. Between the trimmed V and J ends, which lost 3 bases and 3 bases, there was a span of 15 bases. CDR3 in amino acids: CASSEGGGSEETQYF. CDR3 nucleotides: TGTGCCAGCAGCGAGGGGGGGGGCAGCGAAGAGACCCAGTACTTC.

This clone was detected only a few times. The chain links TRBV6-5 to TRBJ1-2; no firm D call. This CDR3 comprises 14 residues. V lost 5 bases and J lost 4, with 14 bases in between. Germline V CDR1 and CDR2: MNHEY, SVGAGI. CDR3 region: CASSPRVIIYGYTF. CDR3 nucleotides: TGTGCCAGCAGTCCCCGAGTCATAATCTATGGCTACACCTTC.

DNA of the CDR3: TGTGCCAGCAGCGAGTCGATGGTTTGGCGGGACGGGTTCAATGAGCAGTTCTTC. Residues: CASSESMVWRDGFNEQFF. V gene TRBV5-4 combines with J gene TRBJ2-1; the D gene is possibly TRBD2 (6 bases). Germline V CDR1 and CDR2: SGHNT, YYREEE (reference sequence). V was shortened by 4 bases and J by 6 bases, with 26 bases between the two germline ends. The CDR3 is made up of 18 amino acids.